The clone carrying this T cell receptor beta chain showed up just once. The antigen is unknown. This sample was included in a study of CD4+ T cells in melanoma. Study-wide results and caveats: In melanoma, neoantigen-specific CD4+ T cells reportedly differed in differentiation state. CD8+ T cell, macrophage and B cell function reportedly correlated with neoantigen-specific CD4+ T cells.

The CDR3 covers 15 residues. Germline-derived CDR1 and CDR2 are SEHNR and FQNEAQ (reference sequence). Germline trimming cut 5 bases from V and 5 bases from J; bases unmatched to any gene: 10. The data were produced by immunoSEQ multiplex PCR, yet TCRdb's version contains in-frame clones alone and is incomplete. The sample shows 90,000 to 130,000 clones, around 93% of them seen only once. V usage is TRBV7-9 and J usage is TRBJ2-3; 7 positions agree with TRBD2. The TCR comes from a human donor with melanoma. Source material: peripheral blood. The DNA for the CDR3 is TGTGCCAGCAGCCAGTTTAGGCGGGAGAGAGATACGCAGTATTTT. Translating gives CASSQFRRERDTQYF.